This T cell receptor (beta chain) was obtained from a study of blood T cell repertoires in COVID-19. Overall study context: Material from acute and convalescent COVID-19 was sourced from the United States, Italy and Spain. Sample material is recorded as cDNA or gDNA derived from T cells, B-cell-depleted T cells, or PBMCs.

Original data processing: Using reference gene primer amplification, nucleated cell counts were estimated. TCRdb's table, derived via immunoSEQ multiplex PCR, lists solely in-frame clones and lacks some. That table furnishes V, J and clone size, whereas the DNA furnished D and trimming. The table records about 41,000 clones, around 82% of them present only once. This clone was observed a handful of times. The CDR3 runs 18 residues. The junction had 5 bases not matched to a gene; V was cut back by 0 bases and J by 4 bases. The V gene's germline CDR1 is LGHDT and CDR2 YNNKEL (reference sequence). This TCR derives from an older man with acute or convalescent COVID-19. Sequences were obtained from peripheral blood. The chain joins TRBV3-1 (or the pseudogene TRBV3-2) to TRBJ2-1; 14 bases align to TRBD2. In DNA form, the CDR3 reads TGTGCCAGCAGCCAAGAGTGGGGACTAGCGGGGGAGTACAATGAGCAGTTCTTC. Its protein product is CASSQEWGLAGEYNEQFF.